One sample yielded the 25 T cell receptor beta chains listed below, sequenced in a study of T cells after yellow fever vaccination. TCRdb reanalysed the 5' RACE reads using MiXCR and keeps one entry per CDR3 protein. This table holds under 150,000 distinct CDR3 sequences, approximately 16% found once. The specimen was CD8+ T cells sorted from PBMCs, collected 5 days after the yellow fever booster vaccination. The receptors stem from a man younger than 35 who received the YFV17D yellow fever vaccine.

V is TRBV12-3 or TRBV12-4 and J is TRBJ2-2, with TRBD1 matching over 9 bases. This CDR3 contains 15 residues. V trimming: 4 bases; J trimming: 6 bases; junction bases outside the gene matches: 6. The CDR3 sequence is CASSSTGGISGELFF. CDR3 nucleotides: TGTGCCAGCAGTTCGACAGGGGGAATCTCCGGGGAGCTGTTTTTT.

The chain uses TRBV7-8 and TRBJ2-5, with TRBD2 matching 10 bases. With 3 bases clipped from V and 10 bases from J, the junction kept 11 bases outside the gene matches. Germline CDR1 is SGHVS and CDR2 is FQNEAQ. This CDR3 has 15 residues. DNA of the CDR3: TGTGCCAGCAGCTTCTTCGGACTAGCGGCGGGCGACCAGTACTTC. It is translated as CASSFFGLAAGDQYF.

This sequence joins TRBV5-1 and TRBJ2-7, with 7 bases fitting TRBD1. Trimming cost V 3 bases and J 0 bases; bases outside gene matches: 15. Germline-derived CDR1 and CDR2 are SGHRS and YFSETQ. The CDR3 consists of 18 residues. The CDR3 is CASSSLPPTGDLSYEQYF. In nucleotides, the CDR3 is TGCGCCAGCAGCTCGCTCCCCCCCACAGGGGATCTCTCCTACGAGCAGTACTTC.

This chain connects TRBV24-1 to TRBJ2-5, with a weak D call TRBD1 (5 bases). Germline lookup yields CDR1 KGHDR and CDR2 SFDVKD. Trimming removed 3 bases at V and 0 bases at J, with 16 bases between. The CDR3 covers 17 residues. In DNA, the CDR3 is TGTGCCACCAGTGATCCACGGGCAGGGCTGGACCAAGAGACCCAGTACTTC. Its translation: CATSDPRAGLDQETQYF.

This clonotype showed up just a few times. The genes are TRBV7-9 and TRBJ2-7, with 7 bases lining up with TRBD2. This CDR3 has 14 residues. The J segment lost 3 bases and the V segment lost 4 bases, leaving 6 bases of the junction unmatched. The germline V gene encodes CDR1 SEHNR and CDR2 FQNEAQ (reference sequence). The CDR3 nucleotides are TGTGCCAGCAGCTCTCAGCGGGGCCACTACGAGCAGTACTTC. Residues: CASSSQRGHYEQYF.

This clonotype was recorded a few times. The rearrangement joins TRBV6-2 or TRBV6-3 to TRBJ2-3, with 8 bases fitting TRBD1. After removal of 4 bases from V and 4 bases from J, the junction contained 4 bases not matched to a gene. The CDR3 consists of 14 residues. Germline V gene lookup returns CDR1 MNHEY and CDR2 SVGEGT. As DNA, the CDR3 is TGTGCCAGCAGTTGGGCAGGGGGCGCAGATACGCAGTATTTT. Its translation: CASSWAGGADTQYF.

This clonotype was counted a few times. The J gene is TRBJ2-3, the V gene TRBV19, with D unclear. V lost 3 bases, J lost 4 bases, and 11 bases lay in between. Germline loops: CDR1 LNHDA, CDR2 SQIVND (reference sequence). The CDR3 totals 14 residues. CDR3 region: CASSMGRTADTQYF. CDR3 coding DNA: TGTGCCAGTAGTATGGGCAGGACGGCAGATACGCAGTATTTT.

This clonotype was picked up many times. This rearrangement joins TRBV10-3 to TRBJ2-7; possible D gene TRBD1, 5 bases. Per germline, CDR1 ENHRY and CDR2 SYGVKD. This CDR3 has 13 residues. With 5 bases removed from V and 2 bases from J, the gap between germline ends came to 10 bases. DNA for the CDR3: TGTGCCATCAGTAAGTTGGACACCTACGAGCAGTACTTC. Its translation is CAISKLDTYEQYF.

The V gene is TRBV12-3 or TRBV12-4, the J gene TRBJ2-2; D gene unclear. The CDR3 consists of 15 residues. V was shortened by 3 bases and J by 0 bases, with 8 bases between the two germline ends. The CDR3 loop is CASSLGITNTGELFF. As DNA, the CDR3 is TGTGCCAGCAGTTTGGGTATCACGAACACCGGGGAGCTGTTTTTT.

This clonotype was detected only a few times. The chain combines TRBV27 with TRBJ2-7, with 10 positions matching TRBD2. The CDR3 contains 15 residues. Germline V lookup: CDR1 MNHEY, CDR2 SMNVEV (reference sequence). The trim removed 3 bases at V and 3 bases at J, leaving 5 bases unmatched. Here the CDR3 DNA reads TGTGCCAGCAGTTTTGAGCGGGGGGGCATCTACGAGCAGTACTTC. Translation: CASSFERGGIYEQYF.

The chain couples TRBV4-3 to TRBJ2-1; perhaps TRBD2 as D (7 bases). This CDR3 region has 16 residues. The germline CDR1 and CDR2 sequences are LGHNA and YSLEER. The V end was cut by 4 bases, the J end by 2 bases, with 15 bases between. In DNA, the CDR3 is TGCGCCAGCAGCCGAGACCTGGGGGGGCCCTACAATGAGCAGTTCTTC. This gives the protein CASSRDLGGPYNEQFF.

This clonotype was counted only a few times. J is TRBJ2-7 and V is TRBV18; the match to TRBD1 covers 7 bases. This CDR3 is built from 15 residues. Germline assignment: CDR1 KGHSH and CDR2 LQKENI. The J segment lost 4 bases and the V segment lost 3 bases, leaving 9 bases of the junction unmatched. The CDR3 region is CASSPGRDSLYEQYV. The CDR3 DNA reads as TGTGCCAGCTCACCCGGCCGGGACAGTCTATACGAGCAGTACGTC.

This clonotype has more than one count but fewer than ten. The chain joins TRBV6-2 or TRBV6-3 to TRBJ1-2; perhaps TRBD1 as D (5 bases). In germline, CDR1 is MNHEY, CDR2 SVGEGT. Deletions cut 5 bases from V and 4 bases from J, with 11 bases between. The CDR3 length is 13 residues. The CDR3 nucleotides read TGTGCCAGCAGTCCGACAGAAACCTATGGCTACACCTTC. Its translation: CASSPTETYGYTF.

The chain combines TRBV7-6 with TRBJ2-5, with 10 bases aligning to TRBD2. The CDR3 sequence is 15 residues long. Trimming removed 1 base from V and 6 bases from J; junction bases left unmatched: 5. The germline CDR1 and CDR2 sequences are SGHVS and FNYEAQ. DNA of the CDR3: TGTGCCAGCAGCTTAGGGCTAGCGGGGGACAAGACCCAGTACTTC. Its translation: CASSLGLAGDKTQYF. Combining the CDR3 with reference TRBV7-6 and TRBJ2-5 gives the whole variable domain GAGVSQSPRYKVTKRGQDVALRCDPISGHVSLYWYRQALGQGPEFLTYFNYEAQQDKSGLPNDRFSAERPEGSISTLTIQRTEQRDSAMYRCASSLGLAGDKTQYFGPGTRLLVL.

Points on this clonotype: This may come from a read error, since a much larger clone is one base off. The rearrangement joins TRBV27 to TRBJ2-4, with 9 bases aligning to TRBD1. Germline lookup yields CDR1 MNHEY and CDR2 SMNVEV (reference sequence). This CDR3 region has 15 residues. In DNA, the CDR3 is TGTGCCAGCAGTTCATGGACAGGGGTGGGAAACATTCACTACTTC. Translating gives CASSSWTGVGNIHYF.

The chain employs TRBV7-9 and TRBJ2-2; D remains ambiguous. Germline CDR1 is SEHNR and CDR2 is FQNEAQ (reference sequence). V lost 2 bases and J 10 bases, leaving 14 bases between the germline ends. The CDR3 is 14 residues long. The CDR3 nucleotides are TGTGCCAGCAGCTTAAGTGGGTCCCTAGAGGAGCTGTTTTTT. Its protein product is CASSLSGSLEELFF.

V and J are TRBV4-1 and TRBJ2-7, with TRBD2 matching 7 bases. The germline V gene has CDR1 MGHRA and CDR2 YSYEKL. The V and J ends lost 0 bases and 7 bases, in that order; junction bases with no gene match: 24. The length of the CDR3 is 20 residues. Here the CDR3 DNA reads TGCGCCAGCAGCCAAGATAGAACCCCTCCCCCCGGGACTACCCCTGGGGAGCAGTACTTC. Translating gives CASSQDRTPPPGTTPGEQYF.

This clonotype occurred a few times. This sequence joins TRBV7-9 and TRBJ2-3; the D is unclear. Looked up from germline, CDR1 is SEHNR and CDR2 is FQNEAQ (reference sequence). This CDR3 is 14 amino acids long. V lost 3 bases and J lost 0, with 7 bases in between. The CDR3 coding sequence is TGTGCCAGCAGCTTGACGCCTAGCACAGATACGCAGTATTTT. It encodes CASSLTPSTDTQYF.

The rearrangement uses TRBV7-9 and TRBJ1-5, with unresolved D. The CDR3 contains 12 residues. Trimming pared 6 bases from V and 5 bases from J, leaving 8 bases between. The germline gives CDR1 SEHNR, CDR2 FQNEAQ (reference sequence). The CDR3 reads CASRSGDQPQHF. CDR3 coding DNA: TGTGCCAGCAGGTCGGGAGATCAGCCCCAGCATTTT.

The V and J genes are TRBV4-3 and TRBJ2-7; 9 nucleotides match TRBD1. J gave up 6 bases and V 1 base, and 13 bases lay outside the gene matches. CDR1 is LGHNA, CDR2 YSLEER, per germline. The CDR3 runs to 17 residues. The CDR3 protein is CASSQAGTGDRGSEQYV. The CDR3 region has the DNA TGCGCCAGCAGCCAAGCGGGTACGGGTGACAGGGGGAGCGAGCAGTACGTC.

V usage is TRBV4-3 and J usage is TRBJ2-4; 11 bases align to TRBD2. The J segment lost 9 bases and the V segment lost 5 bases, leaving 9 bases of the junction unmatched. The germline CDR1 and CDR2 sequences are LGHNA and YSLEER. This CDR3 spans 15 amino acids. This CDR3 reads CASSYIAGGQGIQYF. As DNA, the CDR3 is TGCGCCAGCAGCTATATAGCGGGGGGGCAGGGCATTCAGTACTTC.

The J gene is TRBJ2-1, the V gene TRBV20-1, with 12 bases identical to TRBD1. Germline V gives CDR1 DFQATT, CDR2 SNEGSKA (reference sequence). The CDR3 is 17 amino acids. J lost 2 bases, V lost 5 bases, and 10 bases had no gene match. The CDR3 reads CSARPPGQGATYNEQFF. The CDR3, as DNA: TGCAGTGCTCGCCCCCCGGGACAGGGGGCAACCTACAATGAGCAGTTCTTC.

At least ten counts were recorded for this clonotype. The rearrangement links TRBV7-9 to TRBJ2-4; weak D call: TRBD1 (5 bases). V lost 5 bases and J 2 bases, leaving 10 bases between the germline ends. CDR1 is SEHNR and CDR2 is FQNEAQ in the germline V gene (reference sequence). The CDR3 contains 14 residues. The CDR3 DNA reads TGTGCCAGCAGCGTCGACAGCACCAAAAACATTCAGTACTTC. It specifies CASSVDSTKNIQYF. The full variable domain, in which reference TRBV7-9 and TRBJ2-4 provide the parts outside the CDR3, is DTGVSQNPRHKITKRGQNVTFRCDPISEHNRLYWYRQTLGQGPEFLTYFQNEAQLEKSRLLSDRFSAERPKGSFSTLEIQRTEQGDSAMYLCASSVDSTKNIQYFGAGTRLSVL.

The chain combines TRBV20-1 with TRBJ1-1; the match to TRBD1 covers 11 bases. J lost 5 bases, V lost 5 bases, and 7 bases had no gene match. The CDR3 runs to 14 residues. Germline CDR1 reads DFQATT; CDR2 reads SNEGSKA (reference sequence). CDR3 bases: TGCAGTGCTCCTTCGGACAGGGGGCAGACTGAAGCTTTCTTT. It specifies CSAPSDRGQTEAFF.

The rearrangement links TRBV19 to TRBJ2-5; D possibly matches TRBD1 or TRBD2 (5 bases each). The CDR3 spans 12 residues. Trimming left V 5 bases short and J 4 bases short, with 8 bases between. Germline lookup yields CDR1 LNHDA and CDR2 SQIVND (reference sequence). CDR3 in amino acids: CASSPGTETQYF. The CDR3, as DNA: TGTGCCAGTAGTCCCGGGACAGAGACCCAGTACTTC.